This T cell receptor (beta chain) was captured by sequencing in a study of CD8 T cells in ankylosing spondylitis. Study observations and caveats: A motif of fewer than ten highly homologous TCR beta variants was seen as apparently characteristic of ankylosing spondylitis blood. Disease-linked clones reportedly showed significant enrichment in matched ankylosing spondylitis synovial fluid.

The germline gives CDR1 DFQATT, CDR2 SNEGSKA (reference sequence). The CDR3 length is 14 residues. This clonotype was found once. Its specificity is not known. Given a much more abundant clone one base away, this may be a read error. As the method for making TCR beta libraries, quantitative 5'-RACE with molecular barcodes was used. TCRdb re-called the 5' RACE reads with MiXCR, one entry per CDR3 protein. In the table there are 500,000 to 650,000 distinct CDR3 sequences, approximately 5% of which are singletons. This clonotype originated in a male donor with ankylosing spondylitis. The chain couples TRBV20-1 to TRBJ2-1, with 10 bases identical to TRBD2. Sequencing used blood, either unsorted or a sorted T cell fraction (not recorded which). The CDR3 coding sequence is TGCACTGCTGACCTACTAGCGGGGACCAATGAGCAGTTCTTC. Encoded protein: CTADLLAGTNEQFF.